The subject of this entry is one T cell receptor beta chain. Its target is unknown. This entry is derived from a study of response to subunit inactivated influenza vaccine. Regarding the study as a whole: It was suggested by the authors that few new T cells are recruited by each seasonal influenza vaccination.

TCRdb re-analysed the RT-PCR reads in MiXCR, keeping a single row per CDR3 protein. The sample yields 590,000 or so distinct CDR3 sequences, approximately 15% seen once. Trimming left V 7 bases short and J 4 bases short, with 17 bases between. The length of the CDR3 is 14 residues. Germline CDR1 reads MDHEN; CDR2 reads SYDVKM. The source of this sequence is a man aged 45-65 years who received an inactivated influenza vaccine. This sequence joins TRBV28 and TRBJ2-7; D is unresolved. The source was PBMCs from blood, collected approximately 15 days before vaccination. CDR3 nucleotides: TGTGCCAGCACCCTGAGTCCAGGAACGTACGAGCAGTACTTC. Protein product: CASTLSPGTYEQYF.